This TCR beta chain originates from a study of blood T cell repertoires in COVID-19. Sequencing used immunoSEQ multiplex PCR; TCRdb keeps in-frame clones, though not all of them. Of more than 55,000 clones in the sample, roughly nine tenths were seen once. This CDR3 has 17 residues. Trimming left V 4 bases short and J 1 base short, with 22 bases between. Germline CDR1 and CDR2: SQVTM and ANQGSEA. Input material: peripheral blood. The TCR was taken from a woman in her sixties or seventies with COVID-19, enrolled during active disease. The rearrangement uses TRBV29-1 and TRBJ1-2; no clear D gene. The CDR3 spells CSVVDLTGEFINYGYTF. As DNA, the CDR3 is TGCAGCGTTGTAGATTTAACGGGTGAGTTTATTAACTATGGCTACACCTTC.